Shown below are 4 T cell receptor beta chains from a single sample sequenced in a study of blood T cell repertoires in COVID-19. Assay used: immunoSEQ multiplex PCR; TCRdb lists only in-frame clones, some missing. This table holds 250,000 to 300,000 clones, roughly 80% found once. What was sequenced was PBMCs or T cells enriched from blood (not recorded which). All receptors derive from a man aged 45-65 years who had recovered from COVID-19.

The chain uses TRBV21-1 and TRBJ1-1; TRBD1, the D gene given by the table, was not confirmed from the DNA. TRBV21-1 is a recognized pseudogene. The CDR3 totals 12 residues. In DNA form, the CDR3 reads TGTGCCAGCAGCGAAGGACAGAAAGAAGCTTTCTTT. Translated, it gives CASSEGQKEAFF.

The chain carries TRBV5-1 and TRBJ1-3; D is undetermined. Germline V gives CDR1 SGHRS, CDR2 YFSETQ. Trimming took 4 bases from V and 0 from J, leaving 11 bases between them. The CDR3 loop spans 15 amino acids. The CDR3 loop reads CASSPRIASGNTIYF. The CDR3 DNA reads TGCGCCAGCAGCCCGCGGATCGCCTCTGGAAACACCATATATTTT.

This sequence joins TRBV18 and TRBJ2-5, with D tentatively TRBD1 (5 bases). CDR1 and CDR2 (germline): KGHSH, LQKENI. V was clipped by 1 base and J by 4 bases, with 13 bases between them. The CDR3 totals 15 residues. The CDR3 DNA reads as TGTGCCAGCTCACCACGGCAGGGTCCAGGAGAGACCCAGTACTTC. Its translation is CASSPRQGPGETQYF.

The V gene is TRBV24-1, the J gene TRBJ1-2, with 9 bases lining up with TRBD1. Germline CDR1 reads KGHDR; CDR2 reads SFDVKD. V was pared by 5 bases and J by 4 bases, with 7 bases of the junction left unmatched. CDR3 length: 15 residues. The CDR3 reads CATSGPTDRGYGYTF. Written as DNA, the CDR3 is TGTGCCACCAGTGGCCCGACGGACAGGGGCTATGGCTACACCTTC.